The T cell receptor beta chain described here comes from a study of blood T cell repertoires in COVID-19. About the research overall: PBMCs, B-cell-depleted T cells, or T cells provided the cDNA or gDNA that made up the material.

Assay: immunoSEQ multiplex PCR; the TCRdb copy retains only in-frame clones and omits some. The table has around 70,000 clones, around 90% seen once. The sequence was obtained from a woman of 80 years or more with active or convalescent COVID-19. Source material: peripheral blood.

CDR3 protein: CASLTGAGDFRNSPLHF. As DNA, the CDR3 is TGTGCCAGCCTGACTGGGGCAGGGGATTTTCGGAATTCACCCCTCCACTTT. The J gene is TRBJ1-6, the V gene TRBV7-2; tentatively, D is TRBD1 (6 bases). Germline loops: CDR1 SGHTA, CDR2 FQGNSA. Trimming took off 8 bases at V and 7 bases at J, with 24 bases between the two ends. CDR3 size: 17 residues.